The rows below give T cell receptor beta chains drawn from one sample of a study of T cell responses to AZD1222 COVID-19 vaccine. This table comes from immunoSEQ multiplex PCR, and its TCRdb copy is limited to in-frame clones, with some not included. This table holds 150,000 to 200,000 clones, roughly 93% found once. This specimen was peripheral blood, taken on day 0 of AZD1222 vaccination. The receptors stem from an adult in good health. CDR3s include the opening cysteine and the closing phenylalanine or tryptophan. D genes are given only for firm matches. Clone size is given for some rows only: seen once, a few or many times, or a class if the clone is expanded.

abundance | j_gene | v_gene | len | d_gene | CDR3nt | CDR3aa
NA | TRBJ2-3 | TRBV27 | 16 | TRBD2 | TGTGCCAGCAGTTTATCGGGACTAGCGGTGGGAGATACGCAGTATTTT | CASSLSGLAVGDTQYF
NA | TRBJ1-1 | TRBV6-2/TRBV6-3 | 14 | NA | TGTGCCAGCAGTTACCTGTCGGGGGGCAGTGAAGCTTTCTTT | CASSYLSGGSEAFF
once | TRBJ2-1 | TRBV9 | 15 | NA | TGTGCCAGCAGCCAAAGTGGGGCCCGCCACAATGAGCAGTTCTTC | CASSQSGARHNEQFF
NA | TRBJ1-4 | TRBV6-5 | 15 | NA | TGTGCCAGCAGTTACTCCCGGGGATCTAATGAAAAACTGTTTTTT | CASSYSRGSNEKLFF
NA | TRBJ2-1 | TRBV5-1 | 14 | TRBD2 | TGCGCCAGCAGCTTTGGGACTAGCGAGAATGAGCAGTTCTTC | CASSFGTSENEQFF
NA | TRBJ2-1 | TRBV2 | 15 | NA | TGTGCCAGCAGCGCAACCAGCGGCTCCTACAATGAGCAGTTCTTC | CASSATSGSYNEQFF
NA | TRBJ2-5 | TRBV29-1 | 13 | NA | TGCAGCGTTGATTATGGGTACCAAGAGACCCAGTACTTC | CSVDYGYQETQYF
NA | TRBJ1-5 | TRBV6-6 | 12 | NA | TGTGCCAGCAGTTCCCCGAATCAGCCCCAGCATTTT | CASSSPNQPQHF
NA | TRBJ2-1 | TRBV4-1 | 16 | NA | TGCGCCAGCAGCCAAGTCACGGGGGCCGCGACGAATGAGCAGTTCTTC | CASSQVTGAATNEQFF
NA | TRBJ2-1 | TRBV28 | 15 | NA | TGTGCCAGCAGCCCTCCGGGCCCTTCCCCAATTTTGGAGTTCTTC | CASSPPGPSPILEFF
NA | TRBJ2-2 | TRBV9 | 15 | NA | TGTGCCAGCAGCGTCCACGGACAAAACACCGGGGAGCTGTTTTTT | CASSVHGQNTGELFF
NA | TRBJ1-4 | TRBV4-2 | 14 | NA | TGTGCCAGCAGCCAAGACCAGAGGGGCGAAAAACTGTTTTTT | CASSQDQRGEKLFF
NA | TRBJ2-7 | TRBV6-2/TRBV6-3 | 18 | TRBD2 | TGTGCCAGCAGTTCCCCCGGGACTACGCCATCCGATCCCTACGAGCAGTACTTC | CASSSPGTTPSDPYEQYF
NA | TRBJ2-1 | TRBV19 | 15 | TRBD2 | TGTGCCAGTAGCCCCCTCGCGGGAGCCGCCGATGAGCAGTTCTTC | CASSPLAGAADEQFF
NA | TRBJ1-1 | TRBV28 | 16 | NA | TGTGCCAGCAGTTTCCCAGGGGTAGTGAAGGACACTGAAGCTTTCTTT | CASSFPGVVKDTEAFF
NA | TRBJ2-3 | TRBV7-3 | 16 | NA | TGTGCCAGCAGCCAAACGGGGGGCCTTGGGACAGATACGCAGTATTTT | CASSQTGGLGTDTQYF
NA | TRBJ2-2 | TRBV2 | 17 | TRBD2 | TGTGCCAGCAGCCACAGGACTAGCGGGAGCGCCGCCGGGGAGCTGTTTTTT | CASSHRTSGSAAGELFF
NA | TRBJ1-4 | TRBV14 | 15 | NA | TGTGCCAGCAGCCAGCTCAAGGGGACTAATGAAAAACTGTTTTTT | CASSQLKGTNEKLFF
NA | TRBJ2-3 | TRBV14 | 16 | NA | TGTGCCAGCAGCCAAGATTTTGCCAGAAGCACAGATACGCAGTATTTT | CASSQDFARSTDTQYF
NA | TRBJ1-4 | TRBV19 | 19 | NA | TGTGCCAGTAGTGCCAGGTTTGGCGAAGGACATTCAACTAATGAAAAACTGTTTTTT | CASSARFGEGHSTNEKLFF
NA | TRBJ2-7 | TRBV11-2 | 15 | TRBD2 | TGTGCCAGCAGCTTGGTAGCGGGAGGCTTCTACGAGCAGTACTTC | CASSLVAGGFYEQYF
once | TRBJ2-3 | TRBV7-2 | 14 | NA | TGTGCCAGCAGCTTAGGCTATTACACAGATACGCAGTATTTT | CASSLGYYTDTQYF
NA | TRBJ1-1 | TRBV27 | 13 | NA | TGTGCCAGCAGTATCAGGGAAAACACTGAAGCTTTCTTT | CASSIRENTEAFF
NA | TRBJ1-5 | TRBV4-2 | 14 | NA | TGTGCCAGCAGCCCCGCCGGGGGGAATCAGCCCCAGCATTTT | CASSPAGGNQPQHF
NA | TRBJ1-2 | TRBV19 | 16 | TRBD1 | TGTGCCAGTAGTATAGTTAGGGGACAGGCTAACTATGGCTACACCTTC | CASSIVRGQANYGYTF
NA | TRBJ2-7 | TRBV27 | 14 | NA | TGTGCCAGCAGTTTAGGTATTCGTGGCTACGAGCAGTACTTC | CASSLGIRGYEQYF
few | TRBJ1-2 | TRBV5-8 | 15 | TRBD1 | TGTGCCAGCAGCTCCTGGACAGGGCAATCCTATGGCTACACCTTC | CASSSWTGQSYGYTF
NA | TRBJ1-2 | TRBV4-1 | 14 | NA | TGCGCCAGCAGCCAAGAGGGTGCAGGGAATGGCTACACCTTC | CASSQEGAGNGYTF
NA | TRBJ2-1 | TRBV10-3 | 17 | TRBD2 | TGTGCCATCAGTGAGTCTAGGGCTAGCGGGGACAACAATGAGCAGTTCTTC | CAISESRASGDNNEQFF
NA | TRBJ2-7 | TRBV6-5 | 13 | NA | TGTGCCAGCAGAAACCGGGACGGGAACGAGCAGTACTTC | CASRNRDGNEQYF
NA | TRBJ2-6 | TRBV19 | 15 | NA | TGTGCCACAAAGGGGGGCCAGTCTGGGGCCAACGTCCTGACTTTC | CATKGGQSGANVLTF
NA | TRBJ1-6 | TRBV28 | 11 | NA | TGTGCCAGCAGTTCAGGGTCACCCCTCCACTTT | CASSSGSPLHF
NA | TRBJ1-2 | TRBV6-2/TRBV6-3 | 18 | NA | TGTGCCAGCAGCCCCTTTGACAGGACACGTCTTCCGTACTATGGCTACACCTTC | CASSPFDRTRLPYYGYTF
NA | TRBJ2-7 | TRBV12-5 | 15 | NA | TGTGCTAGTGGTTTGGGCGGGGTTGCCCTCGACGAGCAGTACTTC | CASGLGGVALDEQYF
NA | TRBJ2-1 | TRBV18 | 16 | NA | TGTGCCAGCTCACCATCTTCTAGCCCCATTTACAATGAGCAGTTCTTC | CASSPSSSPIYNEQFF
NA | TRBJ2-4 | TRBV27 | 15 | TRBD2 | TGTGCCAGCCGCGGGGGGGCCTTAGCCAAAAACATTCAGTACTTC | CASRGGALAKNIQYF
NA | TRBJ2-1 | TRBV2 | 15 | NA | TGTGCCAGCAGTGAAGCGGGCAGCGCCTACAATGAGCAGTTCTTC | CASSEAGSAYNEQFF
NA | TRBJ1-6 | TRBV18 | 17 | NA | TGTGCCAGCTCACCAAGTTATGTAGGGGCCGGGAATTCACCCCTCCACTTT | CASSPSYVGAGNSPLHF
NA | TRBJ2-7 | TRBV28 | 14 | NA | TGTGCCAGCAGTTTCCGGGACCGGAGGGGGGAGCAGTACTTC | CASSFRDRRGEQYF
NA | TRBJ1-4 | TRBV19 | 14 | TRBD1 | TGTGCCTCCATGGGGAGACAGGGTAATGAAAAACTGTTTTTT | CASMGRQGNEKLFF
NA | TRBJ1-2 | TRBV18 | 14 | NA | TGTGCCAGCTCACCACGGGCAAGGGACGGTGGCTACACCTTC | CASSPRARDGGYTF